What follows are 9 T cell receptor beta chains derived from one specimen sequenced in a study of shared clonotypes between healthy human individuals (dated by TCRdb to 2018 to 2021). Libraries came from the immunoSEQ multiplex PCR assay. TCRdb took this table from immuneACCESS and kept in-frame rearrangements with V and J called. Such tables lack part of the clones; where checked against another copy, unresolved V genes explain under half of the gap, and the rest is unexplained. Across this sample there are about 2.4 million clones, with 80% to 95% seen only once. Roughly 0.39% of the sample belongs to the ten largest clones. The sequenced sample was naive CD4+ T cells from PBMCs. This specimen's cell subset or site label, interpreted: CD45RA+ positively selected. All receptors derive from a man younger than 30 in good health. Some clones in this sample may be carry-over from other donors' samples.

This CDR3 reads CASAGLAAGDEQFF. CDR3 bases: TGTGCCAGCGCGGGACTAGCGGCAGGGGATGAGCAGTTCTTC. The rearrangement links TRBV27 to TRBJ2-1; 11 bases line up with TRBD2. V dropped 8 bases and J dropped 8; count of bases not matched to a gene: 8. Germline CDR1 reads MNHEY; CDR2 reads SMNVEV (reference sequence). The CDR3 is 14 amino acids.

V is TRBV28 and J is TRBJ2-7; no reliable D call. The CDR3 extends over 14 amino acids. The germline CDR1 and CDR2 sequences are MDHEN and SYDVKM. V was shortened by 5 bases and J by 2 bases, with 13 bases between the two germline ends. The CDR3 region is CASSRAELTYEQYF. DNA for the CDR3: TGTGCCAGCAGTAGGGCGGAGCTAACCTACGAGCAGTACTTC. Combining the CDR3 with reference TRBV28 and TRBJ2-7 gives the whole variable domain DVKVTQSSRYLVKRTGEKVFLECVQDMDHENMFWYRQDPGLGLRLIYFSYDVKMKEKGDIPEGYSVSREKKERFSLILESASTNQTSMYLCASSRAELTYEQYFGPGTRLTVT.

V is TRBV19 and J is TRBJ2-5, with 8 bases lining up with TRBD2. V lost 3 bases, J lost 4 bases, and 7 bases stayed unmatched. The germline gives CDR1 LNHDA, CDR2 SQIVND (reference sequence). The CDR3 runs 15 residues. The CDR3 sequence is CASSISGGPGETQYF. For the CDR3, the DNA is TGTGCCAGTAGTATCTCGGGAGGGCCTGGAGAGACCCAGTACTTC.

This clone was observed once. The rearrangement joins TRBV5-5 to TRBJ1-4; weak D call: TRBD1 (6 bases). The CDR3 has 14 residues. The germline V and J ends were trimmed by 0 bases and 8 bases, with 11 bases remaining between them. Germline V gives CDR1 SGHKS, CDR2 YYEKEE (reference sequence). The CDR3 reads CASSLVWDNEKLFF. CDR3 coding DNA: TGTGCCAGCAGCTTGGTGTGGGACAACGAAAAACTGTTTTTT.

The CDR3, as DNA: TGTGCCAGCAGCTTTTTGCGGTCGAGACTAGCGGGAGGCAATGAGCAGTTCTTC. This sequence encodes CASSFLRSRLAGGNEQFF. The genes are TRBV7-2 and TRBJ2-1; the match to TRBD2 covers 13 bases. The CDR3 spans 18 residues. Losses at the gene ends were 3 bases for V and 6 bases for J; bases not matched to a gene: 11. Germline CDR1 and CDR2: SGHTA and FQGNSA.

In its sample, this clone was seen once. The genes are TRBV28 and TRBJ2-5, with D uncertain. Deletions cut 6 bases from V and 7 bases from J, with 18 bases between. CDR1 and CDR2 from the germline V gene are MDHEN and SYDVKM. CDR3 size: 14 residues. CDR3 DNA: TGTGCCAGCAGCCGCGCCGGTCGCGCCGGGACCCAGTACTTC. Protein: CASSRAGRAGTQYF.

The genes are TRBV13 and TRBJ1-1; D gene unclear. The germline V gene encodes CDR1 PRHDT and CDR2 FYEKMQ (reference sequence). This CDR3 is built from 13 residues. Between the trimmed V and J ends, which lost 5 bases and 6 bases, there was a span of 13 bases. The CDR3 protein is CASSLTPPAEAFF. The CDR3 DNA reads as TGTGCCAGCAGCCTTACCCCCCCCGCTGAAGCTTTCTTT. Full variable domain (outside the CDR3, taken from reference TRBV13 and TRBJ1-1): AAGVIQSPRHLIKEKRETATLKCYPIPRHDTVYWYQQGPGQDPQFLISFYEKMQSDKGSIPDRFSAQQFSDYHSELNMSSLELGDSALYFCASSLTPPAEAFFGQGTRLTVV.

The chain is built from TRBV28 and TRBJ1-5, with D hard to call. The CDR3 is made up of 16 amino acids. Trimming removed 5 bases from V and 0 bases from J, with 14 bases in between. The germline CDR1 and CDR2 sequences are MDHEN and SYDVKM. CDR3 DNA sequence: TGTGCCAGCAGTCGCCCTCAGACTTATAGCAATCAGCCCCAGCATTTT. Protein product: CASSRPQTYSNQPQHF. Supplemented by reference TRBV28 and TRBJ1-5, the full variable domain reads DVKVTQSSRYLVKRTGEKVFLECVQDMDHENMFWYRQDPGLGLRLIYFSYDVKMKEKGDIPEGYSVSREKKERFSLILESASTNQTSMYLCASSRPQTYSNQPQHFGDGTRLSIL.

The V and J genes are TRBV28 and TRBJ2-7; weak D call: TRBD2 (7 bases). This CDR3 is built from 16 residues. Germline CDR1 is MDHEN and CDR2 is SYDVKM. The ends were cut back, 9 bases at V and 2 bases at J, with 23 bases in the middle. The CDR3 DNA is TGTGCCAGTCAACCCCTCCGGGGGCGGGGGCCCTACGAGCAGTACTTC. It is translated as CASQPLRGRGPYEQYF.